This T cell receptor (beta chain) was retrieved from a study of long-term antiretroviral therapy in people with HIV. The germline V gene has CDR1 SGHTA and CDR2 FQGNSA. The V segment lost 2 bases and the J segment 3 bases; nucleotides outside the gene matches: 11. CDR3 length equals 19 residues. This clone appeared once. Survey level was the resolution at which the v3.0 immunoSEQ assay ran. Clones were read by immunoSEQ multiplex PCR, and TCRdb kept only the in-frame ones, dropping some. The top ten clones hold 3% to 4% of a sample with approximately 22,000 clones, 80% to 85% of them seen once. Sample: unsorted PBMCs, taken 1.9 years after starting antiretroviral therapy. The rearrangement uses TRBV7-2 and TRBJ2-2; 11 bases map to TRBD2. The origin of this receptor is a woman in her forties or fifties with HIV. CDR3 protein: CASSLYSLAGGTDTGELFF. As DNA, the CDR3 is TGTGCCAGCAGCTTATATAGCCTAGCGGGGGGTACAGACACCGGGGAGCTGTTTTTT.